The present TCR beta chain was sequenced within a study of patients and donors after allogeneic stem cell transplantation. TCRdb reprocessed the RT-PCR reads via MiXCR and lists one record per CDR3 protein. The sample consists of tens of thousands of distinct CDR3 sequences, 4% to 5% of them appearing once. This clonotype was seen many times. V was shortened by 0 bases and J by 0 bases, with 10 bases between the two germline ends. Germline values: CDR1 DFQATT, CDR2 SNEGSKA (reference sequence). The CDR3 runs to 15 residues. The sample was blood, either unsorted or a sorted T cell fraction (not recorded which). The TCR originated in a human donor who was either an allogeneic HSCT recipient or a stem cell or donor lymphocyte infusion donor (not recorded which). It is not recorded whose cells these are; they may come from a transplant donor. The chain couples TRBV20-1 to TRBJ2-3; D tentatively reads TRBD1 or TRBD2 (6 bases each). The CDR3 region has the DNA TGCAGTGCTAGAGATTCGGGGGCTAGCACAGATACGCAGTATTTT. Its protein is CSARDSGASTDTQYF.